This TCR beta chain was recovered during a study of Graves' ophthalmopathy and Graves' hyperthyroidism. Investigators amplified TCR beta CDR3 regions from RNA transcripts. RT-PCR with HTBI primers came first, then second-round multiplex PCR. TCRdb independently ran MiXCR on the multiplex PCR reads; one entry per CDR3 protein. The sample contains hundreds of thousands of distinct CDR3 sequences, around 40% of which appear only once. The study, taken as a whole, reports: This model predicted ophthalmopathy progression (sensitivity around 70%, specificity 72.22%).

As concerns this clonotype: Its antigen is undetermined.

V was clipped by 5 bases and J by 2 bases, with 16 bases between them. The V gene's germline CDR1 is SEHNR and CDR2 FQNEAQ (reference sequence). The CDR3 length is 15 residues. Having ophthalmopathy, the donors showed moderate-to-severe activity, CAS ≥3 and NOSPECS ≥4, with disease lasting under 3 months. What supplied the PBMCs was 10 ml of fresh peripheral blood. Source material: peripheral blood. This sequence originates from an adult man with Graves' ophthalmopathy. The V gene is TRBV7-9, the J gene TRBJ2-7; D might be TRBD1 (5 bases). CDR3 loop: CASSLTLKGAYEQYF. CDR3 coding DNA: TGTGCCAGCAGCCTAACATTGAAAGGGGCCTACGAGCAGTACTTC.